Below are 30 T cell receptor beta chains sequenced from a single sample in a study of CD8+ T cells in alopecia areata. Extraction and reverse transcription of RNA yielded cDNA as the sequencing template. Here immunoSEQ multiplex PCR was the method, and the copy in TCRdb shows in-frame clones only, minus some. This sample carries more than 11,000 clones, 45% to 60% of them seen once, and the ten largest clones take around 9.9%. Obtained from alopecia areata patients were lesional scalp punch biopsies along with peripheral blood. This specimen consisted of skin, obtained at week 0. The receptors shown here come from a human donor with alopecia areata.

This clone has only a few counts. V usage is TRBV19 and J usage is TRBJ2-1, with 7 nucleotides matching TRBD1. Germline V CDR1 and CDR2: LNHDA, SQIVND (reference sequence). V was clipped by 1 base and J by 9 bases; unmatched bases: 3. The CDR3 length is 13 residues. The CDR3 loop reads CASSIAPGGEQFF. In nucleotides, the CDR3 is TGTGCCAGTAGTATAGCGCCAGGGGGTGAGCAGTTCTTC.

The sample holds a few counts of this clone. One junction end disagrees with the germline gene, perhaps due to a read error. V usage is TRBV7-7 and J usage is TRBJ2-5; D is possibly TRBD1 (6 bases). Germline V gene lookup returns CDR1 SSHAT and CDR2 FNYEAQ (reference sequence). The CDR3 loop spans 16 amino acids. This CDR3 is CASSLWSRTVQETQYF. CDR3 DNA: TGTGCTAGCAGCTTGTGGTCTCGGACAGTACAAGAGACCCAGTACTTC.

The CDR3 reads CASSLRADRPQYYGYTF. The CDR3 DNA reads TGTGCCAGCAGTTTAAGGGCCGACAGGCCGCAGTACTATGGCTACACCTTC. The chain has TRBV11-2 and TRBJ1-2; a weak D match, TRBD1 (6 bases). V was pared by 6 bases and J by 3 bases, with 23 bases between. CDR3 size: 17 residues. Germline CDR1 is SGHAT and CDR2 is FQNNGV.

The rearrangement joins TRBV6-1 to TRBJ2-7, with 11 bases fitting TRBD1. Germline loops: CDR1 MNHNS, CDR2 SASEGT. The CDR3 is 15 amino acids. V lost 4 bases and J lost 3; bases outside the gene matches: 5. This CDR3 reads CASSVGQGAVYEQYF. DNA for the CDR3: TGTGCCAGCAGTGTTGGACAGGGGGCCGTCTACGAGCAGTACTTC.

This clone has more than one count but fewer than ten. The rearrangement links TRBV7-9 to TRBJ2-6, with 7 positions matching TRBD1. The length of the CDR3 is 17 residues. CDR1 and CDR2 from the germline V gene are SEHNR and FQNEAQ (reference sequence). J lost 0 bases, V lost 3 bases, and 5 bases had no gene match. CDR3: CASSFRDRDSGANVLTF. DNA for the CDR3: TGTGCCAGCAGCTTCCGGGACAGAGACTCTGGGGCCAACGTCCTGACTTTC.

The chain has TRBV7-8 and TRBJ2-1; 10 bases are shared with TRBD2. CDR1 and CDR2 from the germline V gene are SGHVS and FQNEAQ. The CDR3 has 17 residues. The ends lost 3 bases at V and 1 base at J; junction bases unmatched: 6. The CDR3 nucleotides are TGTGCCAGCAGCTTTCTAGCGGGGGCGACGTCCTACAATGAGCAGTTCTTC. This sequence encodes CASSFLAGATSYNEQFF.

CDR3 sequence: CASSLWLYEQYF. The CDR3 DNA reads TGTGCCAGCAGTTTATGGCTGTACGAGCAGTACTTC. The gene calls are TRBV28 and TRBJ2-7, with D unresolved. This CDR3 contains 12 residues. With 0 bases removed from V and 4 bases from J, the gap between germline ends came to 4 bases. Germline V gene lookup returns CDR1 MDHEN and CDR2 SYDVKM.

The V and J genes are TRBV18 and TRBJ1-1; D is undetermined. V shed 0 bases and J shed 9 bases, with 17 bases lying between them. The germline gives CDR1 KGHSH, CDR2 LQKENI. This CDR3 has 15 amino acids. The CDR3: CASSPPRAERLKAFF. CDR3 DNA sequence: TGTGCCAGCTCACCACCGAGGGCGGAGAGACTTAAAGCTTTCTTT.

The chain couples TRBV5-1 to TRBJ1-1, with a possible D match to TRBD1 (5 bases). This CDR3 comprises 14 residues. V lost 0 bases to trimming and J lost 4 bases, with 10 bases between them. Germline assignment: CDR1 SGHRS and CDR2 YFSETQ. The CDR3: CASSLGDQRTEAFF. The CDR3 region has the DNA TGCGCCAGCAGCTTGGGGGACCAACGCACTGAAGCTTTCTTT.

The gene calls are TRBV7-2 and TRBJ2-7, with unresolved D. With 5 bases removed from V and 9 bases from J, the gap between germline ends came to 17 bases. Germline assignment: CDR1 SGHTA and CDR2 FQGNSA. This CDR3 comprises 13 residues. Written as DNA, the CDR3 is TGTGCCAGCAGCCCCCTCCGGGCCGAGCGGCAGTACTTC. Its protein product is CASSPLRAERQYF.

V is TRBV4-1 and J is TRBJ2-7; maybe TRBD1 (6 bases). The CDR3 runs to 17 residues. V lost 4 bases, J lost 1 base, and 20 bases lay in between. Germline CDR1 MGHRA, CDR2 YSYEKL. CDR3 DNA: TGCGCCAGCAGCCTCAATATATACGGACAGCCTTCCTACGAGCAGTACTTC. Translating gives CASSLNIYGQPSYEQYF.

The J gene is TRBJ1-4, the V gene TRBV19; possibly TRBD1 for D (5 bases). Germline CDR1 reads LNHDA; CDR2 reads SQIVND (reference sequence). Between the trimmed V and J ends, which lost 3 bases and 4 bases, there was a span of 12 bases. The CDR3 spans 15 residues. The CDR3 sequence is CASSIPGLFNEKLFF. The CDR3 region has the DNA TGTGCCAGTAGTATTCCGGGGCTGTTTAATGAAAAACTGTTTTTT.

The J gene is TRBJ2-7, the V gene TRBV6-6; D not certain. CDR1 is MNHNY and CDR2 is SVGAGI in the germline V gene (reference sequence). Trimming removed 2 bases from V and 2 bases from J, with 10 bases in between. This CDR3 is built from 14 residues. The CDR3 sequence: CASSYNQQTYEQYF. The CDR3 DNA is TGTGCCAGCAGTTACAACCAGCAAACCTACGAGCAGTACTTC.

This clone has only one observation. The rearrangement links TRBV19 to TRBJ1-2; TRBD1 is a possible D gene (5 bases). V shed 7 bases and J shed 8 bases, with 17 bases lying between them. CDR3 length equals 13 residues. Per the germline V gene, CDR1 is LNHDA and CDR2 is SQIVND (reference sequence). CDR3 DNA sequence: TGTGCCAGTACCTCGAGCGGGGGTAGAGGCTACACCTTC. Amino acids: CASTSSGGRGYTF. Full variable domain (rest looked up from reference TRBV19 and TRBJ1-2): DGGITQSPKYLFRKEGQNVTLSCEQNLNHDAMYWYRQDPGQGLRLIYYSQIVNDFQKGDIAEGYSVSREKKESFPLTVTSAQKNPTAFYLCASTSSGGRGYTFGSGTRLTVV.

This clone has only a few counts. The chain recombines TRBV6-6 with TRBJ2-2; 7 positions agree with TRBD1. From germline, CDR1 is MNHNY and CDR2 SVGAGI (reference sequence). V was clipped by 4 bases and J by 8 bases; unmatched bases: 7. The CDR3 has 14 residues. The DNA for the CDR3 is TGTGCCAGCAGTTTGACAGGGCCCCAAGGGGAGCTGTTTTTT. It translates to CASSLTGPQGELFF.

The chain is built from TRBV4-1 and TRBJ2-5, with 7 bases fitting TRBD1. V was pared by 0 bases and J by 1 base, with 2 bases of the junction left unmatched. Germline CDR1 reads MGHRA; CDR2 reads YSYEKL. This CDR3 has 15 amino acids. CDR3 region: CASSQETGLQETQYF. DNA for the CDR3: TGCGCCAGCAGCCAAGAGACAGGGCTCCAAGAGACCCAGTACTTC.

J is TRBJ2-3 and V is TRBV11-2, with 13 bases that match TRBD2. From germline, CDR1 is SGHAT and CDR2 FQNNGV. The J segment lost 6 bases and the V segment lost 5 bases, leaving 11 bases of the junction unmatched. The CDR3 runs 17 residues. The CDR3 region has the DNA TGTGCCAGCAGCCCGGGCAGGGGACTAGCGGGAACGGATACGCAGTATTTT. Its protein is CASSPGRGLAGTDTQYF.

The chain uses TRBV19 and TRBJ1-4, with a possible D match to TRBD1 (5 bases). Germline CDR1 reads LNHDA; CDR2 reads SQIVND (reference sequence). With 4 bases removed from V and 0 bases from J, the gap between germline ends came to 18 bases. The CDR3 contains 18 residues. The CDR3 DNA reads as TGTGCCAGTAGTAGCGAACGGGACGGGATTTCAACTAATGAAAAACTGTTTTTT. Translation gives CASSSERDGISTNEKLFF.

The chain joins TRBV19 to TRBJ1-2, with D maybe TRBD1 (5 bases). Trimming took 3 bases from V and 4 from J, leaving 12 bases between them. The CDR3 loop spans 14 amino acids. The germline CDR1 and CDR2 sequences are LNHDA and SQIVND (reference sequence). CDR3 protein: CASSMRGSFYGYTF. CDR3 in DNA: TGTGCCAGTAGTATGAGGGGCTCCTTCTATGGCTACACCTTC.

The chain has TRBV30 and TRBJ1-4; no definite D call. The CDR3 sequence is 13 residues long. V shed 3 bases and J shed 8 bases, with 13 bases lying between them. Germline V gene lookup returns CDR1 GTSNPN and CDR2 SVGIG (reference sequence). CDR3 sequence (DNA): TGTGCCTGGAGAGGCGGGAGGGAGGAAAAACTGTTTTTT. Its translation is CAWRGGREEKLFF.

CDR3 sequence (DNA): TGTGCCAGCAGTGAAGCGGGGACAGGGGGCGATTATGGTCCACCCCTCCACTTT. It encodes CASSEAGTGGDYGPPLHF. The chain couples TRBV2 to TRBJ1-6; 12 bases fit TRBD1. Germline loops: CDR1 SNHLY, CDR2 FYNNEI. V was pared by 0 bases and J by 11 bases, with 11 bases of the junction left unmatched. The CDR3 totals 18 residues.

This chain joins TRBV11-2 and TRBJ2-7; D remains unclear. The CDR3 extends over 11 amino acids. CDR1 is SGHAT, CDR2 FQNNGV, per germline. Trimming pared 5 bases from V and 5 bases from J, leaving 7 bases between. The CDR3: CASSTPHEQYF. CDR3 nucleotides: TGTGCCAGCAGCACCCCTCACGAGCAGTACTTC.

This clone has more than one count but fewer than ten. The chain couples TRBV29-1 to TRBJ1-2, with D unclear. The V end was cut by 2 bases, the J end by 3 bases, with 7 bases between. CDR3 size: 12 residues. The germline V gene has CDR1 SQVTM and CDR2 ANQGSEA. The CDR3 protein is CSVERAYYGYTF. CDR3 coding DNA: TGCAGCGTTGAAAGGGCTTACTATGGCTACACCTTC.

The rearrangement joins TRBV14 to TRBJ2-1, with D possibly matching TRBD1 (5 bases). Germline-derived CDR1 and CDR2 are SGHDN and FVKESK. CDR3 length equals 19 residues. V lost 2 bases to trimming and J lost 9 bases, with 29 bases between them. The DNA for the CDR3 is TGTGCCAGCAGCCAATATGGGGAACAGGTCGGTGTTAGGGTACGTGAGCAGTTCTTC. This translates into CASSQYGEQVGVRVREQFF.

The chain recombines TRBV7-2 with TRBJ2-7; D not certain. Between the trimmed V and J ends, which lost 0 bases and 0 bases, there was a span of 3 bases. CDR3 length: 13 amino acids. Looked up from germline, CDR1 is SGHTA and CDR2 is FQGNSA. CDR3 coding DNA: TGTGCCAGCAGCTTAGCCGCCTCCTACGAGCAGTACTTC. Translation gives CASSLAASYEQYF.

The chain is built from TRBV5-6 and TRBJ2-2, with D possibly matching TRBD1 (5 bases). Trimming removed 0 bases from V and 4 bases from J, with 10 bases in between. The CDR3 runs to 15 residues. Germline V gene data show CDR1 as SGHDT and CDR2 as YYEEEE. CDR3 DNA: TGTGCCAGCAGCTTGGTTCAGGGTTCCACCGGGGAGCTGTTTTTT. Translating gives CASSLVQGSTGELFF.

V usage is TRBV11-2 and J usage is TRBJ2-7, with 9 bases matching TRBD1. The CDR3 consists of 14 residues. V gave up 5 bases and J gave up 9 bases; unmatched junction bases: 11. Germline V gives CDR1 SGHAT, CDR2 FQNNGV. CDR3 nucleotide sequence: TGTGCCAGCAGCCTACCGGGACAGGGTTCAAGGCAGTACTTC. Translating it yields CASSLPGQGSRQYF.

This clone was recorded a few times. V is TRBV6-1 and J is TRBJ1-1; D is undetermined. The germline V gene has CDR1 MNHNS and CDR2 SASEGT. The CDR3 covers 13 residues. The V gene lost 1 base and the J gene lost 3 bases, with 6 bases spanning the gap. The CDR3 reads CASSEGPHTEAFF. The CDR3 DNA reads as TGTGCCAGCAGTGAAGGGCCTCACACTGAAGCTTTCTTT.

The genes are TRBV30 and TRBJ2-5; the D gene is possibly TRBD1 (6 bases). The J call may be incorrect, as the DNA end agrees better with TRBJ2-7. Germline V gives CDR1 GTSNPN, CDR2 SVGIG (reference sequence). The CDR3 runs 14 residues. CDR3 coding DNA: TGTGCCTGGAGTTTACACTGGGGGCCCTACGAGCAGTACTTC. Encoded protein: CAWSLHWGPYEQYF.

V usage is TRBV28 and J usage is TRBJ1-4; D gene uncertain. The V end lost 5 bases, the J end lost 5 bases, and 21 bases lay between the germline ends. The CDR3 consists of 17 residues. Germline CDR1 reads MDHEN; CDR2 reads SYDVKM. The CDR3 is CASSPLRGRSRNEKLFF. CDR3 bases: TGTGCCAGCAGTCCCCTCCGTGGGCGGAGTAGAAATGAAAAACTGTTTTTT.